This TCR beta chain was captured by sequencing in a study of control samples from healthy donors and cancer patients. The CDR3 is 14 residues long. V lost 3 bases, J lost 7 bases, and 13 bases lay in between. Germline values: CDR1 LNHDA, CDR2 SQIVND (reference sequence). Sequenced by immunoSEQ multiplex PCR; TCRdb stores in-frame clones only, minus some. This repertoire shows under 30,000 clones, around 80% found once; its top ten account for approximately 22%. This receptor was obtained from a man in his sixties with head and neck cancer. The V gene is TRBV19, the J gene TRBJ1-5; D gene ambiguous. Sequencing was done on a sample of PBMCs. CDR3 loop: CASSIIGARQPQHF. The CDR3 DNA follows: TGTGCCAGTAGTATTATAGGCGCCCGGCAGCCCCAGCATTTT.